The source of this T cell receptor (beta chain) is a study of blood T cell repertoires in COVID-19. About the study: Sources were T cells, B-cell-depleted T cells, or PBMCs; the material itself was cDNA or gDNA.

Sequencing was performed with immunoSEQ multiplex PCR; in TCRdb, only in-frame clones are kept and a portion is missing. This table has roughly 260,000 clones, approximately 80% appearing once. This CDR3 region has 19 residues. CDR1 is SEHNR and CDR2 is FQNEAQ in the germline V gene (reference sequence). Trimming removed 5 bases from V and 1 base from J; junction bases left unmatched: 13. The sample comprised peripheral blood. The chain employs TRBV7-9 and TRBJ2-2; 10 bases agree with TRBD1. The TCR comes from a woman aged 80 or over with active or convalescent COVID-19. CDR3: CASSPRDRGPTRNTGELFF. CDR3 nucleotide sequence: TGTGCCAGCAGCCCTCGGGACAGGGGCCCCACCAGGAACACCGGGGAGCTGTTTTTT.